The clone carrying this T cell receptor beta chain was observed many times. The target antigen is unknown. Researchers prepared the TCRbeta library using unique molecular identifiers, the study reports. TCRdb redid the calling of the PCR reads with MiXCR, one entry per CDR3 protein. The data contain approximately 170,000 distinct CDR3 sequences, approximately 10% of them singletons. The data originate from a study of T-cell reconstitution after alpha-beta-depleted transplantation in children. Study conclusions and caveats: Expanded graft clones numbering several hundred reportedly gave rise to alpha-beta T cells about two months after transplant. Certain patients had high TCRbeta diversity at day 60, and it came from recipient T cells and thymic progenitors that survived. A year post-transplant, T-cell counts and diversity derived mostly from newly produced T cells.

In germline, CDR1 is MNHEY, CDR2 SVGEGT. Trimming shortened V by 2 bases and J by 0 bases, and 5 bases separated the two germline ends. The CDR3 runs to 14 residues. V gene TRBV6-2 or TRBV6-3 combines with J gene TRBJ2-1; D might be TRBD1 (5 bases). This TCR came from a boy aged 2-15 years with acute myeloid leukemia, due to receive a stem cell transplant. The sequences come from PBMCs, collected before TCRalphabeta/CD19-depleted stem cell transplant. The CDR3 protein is CASSYDSSYNEQFF. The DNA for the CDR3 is TGTGCCAGCAGTTACGACAGCTCCTACAATGAGCAGTTCTTC.